This is a list of T cell receptor beta chains from one sample in a study of T-cell reconstitution after alpha-beta-depleted transplantation in children. TCRdb independently ran MiXCR on the PCR reads; one entry per CDR3 protein. The sample records fewer than 750,000 distinct CDR3 sequences, over 25% being singletons. The sequenced sample was PBMCs, obtained before TCRalphabeta/CD19-depleted stem cell transplant. These receptors all stem from a boy younger than two with Wiskott-Aldrich syndrome, due to receive a stem cell transplant. Each CDR3 is given with its conserved first and last residue. The order of the fields is clone size, J gene, D gene, V gene, CDR3 DNA, CDR3 protein. The D gene is left open where the match is weak. Clone sizes are given selectively: once, few, many, or a class where the clone is expanded.

.,TRBJ2-1,TRBD2,TRBV5-1,TGCGCCAGCAGCCTTAGCGGGCAGAGGTCCTACAATGAGCAGTTCTTC,CASSLSGQRSYNEQFF
many,TRBJ2-7,TRBD1,TRBV5-1,TGCGCCAGCAGCCGCGGACAGGGAGGCTACGAGCAGTACTTC,CASSRGQGGYEQYF
few,TRBJ2-1,TRBD1,TRBV20-1,TGCAGTGCTAGAGATTTCGGGACAGGGACAAATGAGCAGTTCTTC,CSARDFGTGTNEQFF
.,TRBJ1-5,.,TRBV27,TGTGCCAGCAGTTTAGCAGGGCATAGCAATCAGCCCCAGCATTTT,CASSLAGHSNQPQHF
few,TRBJ2-5,.,TRBV20-1,TGCAGTGCTGGGAGACCGAACCAAGAGACCCAGTACTTC,CSAGRPNQETQYF
.,TRBJ2-2,TRBD2,TRBV5-1,TGCGCCAGCAGCTTCGGACTAGCGTCCACCGGGGAGCTGTTTTTT,CASSFGLASTGELFF
many,TRBJ2-1,.,TRBV5-1,TGCGCCAGCAGCCCAAGACCAGGAACCTACAATGAGCAGTTCTTC,CASSPRPGTYNEQFF
once,TRBJ1-5,.,TRBV28,TGTGCCAGCAGTTTAGGGCAGAGGGGTCAGCCCCAGCATTTT,CASSLGQRGQPQHF
.,TRBJ1-2,.,TRBV5-1,TGCGCCAGCAGCTGGGGGGGAGTTAACTATGGCTACACCTTC,CASSWGGVNYGYTF
.,TRBJ2-7,TRBD2,TRBV5-1,TGCGCCAGCAGGATGGATACTAGCGCTACCTACGAGCAGTACTTC,CASRMDTSATYEQYF
.,TRBJ1-2,TRBD1,TRBV19,TGTGCCAGTTCTCAACACCAGACAGGGTCAAATGGCTACACCTTC,CASSQHQTGSNGYTF
few,TRBJ2-5,.,TRBV29-1,TGCAGCGTTGAAGACCCGTGGACAGCTCAAGAGACCCAGTACTTC,CSVEDPWTAQETQYF
.,TRBJ2-4,TRBD1,TRBV12-3/TRBV12-4,TGTGCCAGCAGTCACAGGGGGCTAGGCAAAAACATTCAGTACTTC,CASSHRGLGKNIQYF
.,TRBJ2-3,TRBD2,TRBV5-1,TGCGCCAGCAGCTGGCGCGGACTAGCGGGAGCCATAGATACGCAGTATTTT,CASSWRGLAGAIDTQYF
.,TRBJ2-2,TRBD2,TRBV15,TGTGCCACCAGCAGAGATTGGGCTAGCGGGCCCGGGGAGCTGTTTTTT,CATSRDWASGPGELFF
few,TRBJ2-2,TRBD1,TRBV2,TGTGCCAGCATGGACAGGGTGAACACCGGGGAGCTGTTTTTT,CASMDRVNTGELFF
.,TRBJ2-7,.,TRBV5-1,TGCGCCAGCAGCTTGGACAGATCACTCTCCTACGAGCAGTACTTC,CASSLDRSLSYEQYF
.,TRBJ2-2,.,TRBV5-1,TGCGCCAGCAGCCCGGGGCTTAGAGGGGCCGGGGAGCTGTTTTTT,CASSPGLRGAGELFF
.,TRBJ2-1,.,TRBV11-1,TGTGCCAGCAGCTTCGGAAACGGGGACAATGAGCAGTTCTTC,CASSFGNGDNEQFF
.,TRBJ2-1,TRBD2,TRBV11-2,TGTGCCAGCGCACTAGCGGGGGGGAGCAATGAGCAGTTCTTC,CASALAGGSNEQFF
few,TRBJ2-7,.,TRBV29-1,TGCAGCGTTGCGGGGCCTCACTCCTACGAGCAGTACTTC,CSVAGPHSYEQYF